Shown below are 30 T cell receptor beta chains from a single sample sequenced in a study of regulatory T cells in long-lasting Graves disease. To make TCR beta libraries, researchers used iRepertoire HTBI primers and Arm-PCR of CDR3 regions. Each CDR3 protein is one row after TCRdb ran MiXCR on the multiplex PCR reads. Here the sample spans under 450,000 distinct CDR3 sequences, approximately 25% being singletons. Time point denoted: persistent/refractory GD, antithyroid drugs over 5 years with positive TRAb. PBMC RNA was the source of the TCR library. Material: peripheral blood mononuclear cells (PBMCs), obtained when the disease was refractory, from a patient treated with antithyroid drugs. These receptors originate from a woman aged 40 to 50 with Graves disease.

This chain connects TRBV11-2 to TRBJ1-4, with D unresolved. The CDR3 sequence is 15 residues long. V was clipped by 5 bases and J by 3 bases, with 13 bases between them. Germline lookup yields CDR1 SGHAT and CDR2 FQNNGV. DNA for the CDR3: TGTGCCAGCAGCCGCCGGACCTCACCTAATGAAAAACTGTTTTTT. This sequence encodes CASSRRTSPNEKLFF.

The chain has TRBV28 and TRBJ2-7; no firm D call. The CDR3 is 12 amino acids. The V end lost 6 bases, the J end lost 0 bases, and 6 bases lay between the germline ends. CDR1 MDHEN and CDR2 SYDVKM come from the germline V gene. The CDR3, as DNA: TGTGCCAGCAGGAAGGCCTCCTACGAGCAGTACTTC. Its protein is CASRKASYEQYF.

This chain uses TRBV29-1 with TRBJ2-4, with D unresolved. Germline assignment: CDR1 SQVTM and CDR2 ANQGSEA. The CDR3 covers 14 residues. Trimming left V 4 bases short and J 0 bases short, with 10 bases between. The CDR3 bases are TGCAGCGTTGGAAGGGTGGGAGCCAAAAACATTCAGTACTTC. This codes for CSVGRVGAKNIQYF.

A single count supports this clonotype. This sequence joins TRBV15 and TRBJ2-7; D remains unclear. Germline CDR1 LNHNV, CDR2 YYDKDF (reference sequence). There are 13 residues in the CDR3. V was shortened by 0 bases and J by 2 bases, with 5 bases between the two germline ends. For the CDR3, the DNA is TGTGCCACCAGCAGAGATATGACCTACGAGCAGTACTTC. Its protein is CATSRDMTYEQYF.

In DNA, the CDR3 is TGTGCCAGCAGCTCAGGACTAGTGGGCGAGCAGTTCTTC. It specifies CASSSGLVGEQFF. This chain connects TRBV11-2 to TRBJ2-1, with 7 bases that match TRBD2. Germline assignment: CDR1 SGHAT and CDR2 FQNNGV. V lost 4 bases, J lost 10 bases, and 7 bases stayed unmatched. The CDR3 totals 13 residues.

Many counts were recorded for this clonotype. The CDR3 DNA reads TGTGCCAGCAGAGACAGGCCAGGGACTAATGAAAAACTGTTTTTT. Protein sequence: CASRDRPGTNEKLFF. V is TRBV2 and J is TRBJ1-4; weak D call: TRBD1 (6 bases). Germline-derived CDR1 and CDR2 are SNHLY and FYNNEI. V lost 6 bases and J lost 2, with 13 bases in between. This CDR3 region has 15 residues.

This chain uses TRBV5-1 with TRBJ2-1; D call uncertain. Trimming stripped 4 bases from V and 8 bases from J, with 7 bases between. This CDR3 has 11 residues. In germline, CDR1 is SGHRS, CDR2 YFSETQ. Here the CDR3 DNA reads TGCGCCAGCAGCAACGATCATGAGCAGTTCTTC. Translating it yields CASSNDHEQFF.

This chain connects TRBV11-2 to TRBJ2-5, with TRBD2 matching over 8 bases. CDR3 size: 15 residues. Germline V CDR1 and CDR2: SGHAT, FQNNGV. Trimming took 5 bases from V and 4 from J; bases not matched to a gene: 9. For the CDR3, the DNA is TGTGCCAGCAGCGCCCAGCGGGAGCGGTCAGAGACCCAGTACTTC. This sequence encodes CASSAQRERSETQYF.

At least ten counts were recorded for this clonotype. The chain combines TRBV20-1 with TRBJ2-7; the D is unclear. The CDR3 covers 15 residues. Trimming left V 1 base short and J 0 bases short, with 13 bases between. The germline CDR1 and CDR2 sequences are DFQATT and SNEGSKA (reference sequence). CDR3: CSARGFGGLSYEQYF. The CDR3 DNA is TGCAGTGCTAGAGGCTTTGGCGGCCTCTCCTACGAGCAGTACTTC.

The chain combines TRBV24-1 with TRBJ2-3; 7 positions match TRBD1. CDR3 length: 15 residues. The germline gives CDR1 KGHDR, CDR2 SFDVKD. Trimming at V came to 6 bases and at J to 4 bases, leaving 9 bases not matched to a gene. The CDR3 spells CATSIYDRVPDTQYF. CDR3 sequence (DNA): TGTGCCACCAGTATTTACGACAGGGTCCCAGATACGCAGTATTTT.

The sample holds many counts of this clonotype. The chain recombines TRBV28 with TRBJ1-5; D gene uncertain. The V gene lost 5 bases and the J gene lost 0 bases, with 8 bases spanning the gap. Per germline, CDR1 MDHEN and CDR2 SYDVKM. This CDR3 contains 14 residues. Here the CDR3 reads CASSQKYSNQPQHF. The CDR3 bases are TGTGCCAGCAGTCAGAAGTATAGCAATCAGCCCCAGCATTTT.

This chain links TRBV28 with TRBJ2-3; perhaps TRBD2 as D (5 bases). The CDR3 loop spans 13 amino acids. Trimming left V 8 bases short and J 1 base short, with 10 bases between. From germline, CDR1 is MDHEN and CDR2 SYDVKM. The CDR3 reads CASVVSGTDTQYF. CDR3 DNA sequence: TGTGCCAGCGTGGTTAGCGGCACAGATACGCAGTATTTT.

This clonotype was found many times. The chain recombines TRBV20-1 with TRBJ1-4, with TRBD1 matching over 7 bases. V shed 0 bases, J shed 8 bases, and the junction held 6 bases outside the gene matches. This CDR3 has 14 residues. Germline V gene data show CDR1 as DFQATT and CDR2 as SNEGSKA (reference sequence). The CDR3 DNA reads as TGCAGTGCTAGAGATCACAGGGGCGGCGAAAAACTGTTTTTT. It is translated as CSARDHRGGEKLFF.

The chain is built from TRBV6-5 and TRBJ2-7; D perhaps matches TRBD1 (5 bases). Per the germline V gene, CDR1 is MNHEY and CDR2 is SVGAGI. This CDR3 is 13 amino acids long. V lost 3 bases to trimming and J lost 2 bases, with 8 bases between them. Here the CDR3 DNA reads TGTGCCAGCAGTTATGGGGCGCCCTACGAGCAGTACTTC. Amino acids: CASSYGAPYEQYF.

In this sample, this clonotype turned up a few times. The V gene is TRBV11-2, the J gene TRBJ1-3; tentatively, D is TRBD1 (5 bases). There are 16 residues in the CDR3. V was clipped by 5 bases and J by 2 bases, with 16 bases between them. The germline V gene encodes CDR1 SGHAT and CDR2 FQNNGV. The CDR3 region is CASSIRGNGPGNTIYF. DNA of the CDR3: TGTGCCAGCAGCATACGGGGCAACGGACCTGGAAACACCATATATTTT.

In its sample, this clonotype was seen many times. The chain links TRBV6-5 to TRBJ1-2; D ambiguous. Germline lookup yields CDR1 MNHEY and CDR2 SVGAGI. This CDR3 is built from 12 residues. Trimming shortened V by 1 base and J by 6 bases, and 6 bases separated the two germline ends. This CDR3 is CASSYYADGYTF. CDR3 bases: TGTGCCAGCAGTTACTATGCGGATGGCTACACCTTC.

At least ten counts were recorded for this clonotype. The chain is built from TRBV15 and TRBJ1-5; D remains ambiguous. Germline V lookup: CDR1 LNHNV, CDR2 YYDKDF (reference sequence). V lost 0 bases to trimming and J lost 5 bases, with 5 bases between them. The CDR3 length is 13 residues. This CDR3 is CATSREWDQPQHF. The DNA for the CDR3 is TGTGCCACCAGCAGAGAGTGGGATCAGCCCCAGCATTTT.

Only a few counts were recorded for this clonotype. J is TRBJ1-4 and V is TRBV27; D remains unclear. This CDR3 is built from 13 residues. The germline V and J ends were trimmed by 3 bases and 10 bases, with 12 bases remaining between them. Germline values: CDR1 MNHEY, CDR2 SMNVEV (reference sequence). In DNA, the CDR3 is TGTGCCAGCAGTTTCAACAGTGACGGAAAACTGTTTTTT. Encoded protein: CASSFNSDGKLFF.

The chain employs TRBV29-1 and TRBJ2-6; D unresolved. CDR3 length equals 12 residues. Deletions cut 8 bases from V and 0 bases from J, with 5 bases between. Germline CDR1 reads SQVTM; CDR2 reads ANQGSEA. The CDR3 here is CSTISGANVLTF. The CDR3, as DNA: TGCAGCACGATCTCTGGGGCCAACGTCCTGACTTTC.

This clonotype was found a few times. The chain carries TRBV24-1 and TRBJ1-1, with D hard to call. V dropped 1 base and J dropped 1 base, with 12 bases sitting between them. Germline V gene data show CDR1 as KGHDR and CDR2 as SFDVKD. The CDR3 is 16 amino acids. Written as DNA, the CDR3 is TGTGCCACCAGTGATTTTTCCCCAGATGGGAACACTGAAGCTTTCTTT. Its translation: CATSDFSPDGNTEAFF.

This clonotype has a count of ten or more. The chain uses TRBV28 and TRBJ2-2; 8 nucleotides agree with TRBD2. With 10 bases clipped from V and 6 bases from J, the junction kept 13 bases outside the gene matches. Per the germline V gene, CDR1 is MDHEN and CDR2 is SYDVKM. The length of the CDR3 is 15 residues. CDR3: CATSIRGGLAGELFF. The CDR3 coding sequence is TGTGCCACCTCCATCCGGGGGGGGTTAGCCGGGGAGCTGTTTTTT.

This clonotype occurred a few times. The chain has TRBV19 and TRBJ2-2; no clear D. This CDR3 is 15 amino acids long. Germline CDR1 LNHDA, CDR2 SQIVND (reference sequence). The V and J ends lost 6 bases and 5 bases respectively, with 16 bases between them. CDR3 DNA: TGTGCCAGTAGGGGAAGGGCCTTGGGGACCGGGGAGCTGTTTTTT. Translating gives CASRGRALGTGELFF.

This clonotype has ten or more counts. The rearrangement joins TRBV12-3 or TRBV12-4 to TRBJ2-7; D not resolved. There are 13 residues in the CDR3. Trimming pared 5 bases from V and 3 bases from J, leaving 11 bases between. Here the CDR3 reads CASSQPDGYEQYF. The CDR3, as DNA: TGTGCCAGCAGTCAACCCGACGGCTACGAGCAGTACTTC.

The chain joins TRBV25-1 to TRBJ2-7, with no clear D. Between the trimmed V and J ends, which lost 3 bases and 9 bases, there was a span of 9 bases. The length of the CDR3 is 11 residues. Germline V gives CDR1 MGHDK, CDR2 SYGVNS. CDR3 nucleotide sequence: TGTGCCAGCAGTGATCCGGGCCTGCAGTACTTC. The encoded protein is CASSDPGLQYF.

At least ten counts were recorded for this clonotype. The chain combines TRBV2 with TRBJ1-5; no firm D call. CDR1 SNHLY and CDR2 FYNNEI come from the germline V gene. The CDR3 contains 16 residues. V lost 5 bases to trimming and J lost 0 bases, with 14 bases between them. CDR3 sequence reads: CASSRGWSYSNQPQHF. CDR3 DNA sequence: TGTGCCAGCAGTCGGGGTTGGAGCTATAGCAATCAGCCCCAGCATTTT.

This chain joins TRBV19 and TRBJ2-7, with unresolved D. V lost 7 bases, J lost 3 bases, and 10 bases lay in between. The CDR3 spans 12 residues. Germline assignment: CDR1 LNHDA and CDR2 SQIVND (reference sequence). The CDR3 reads CASMNRNYEQYF. The CDR3 region has the DNA TGTGCCAGTATGAACCGGAACTACGAGCAGTACTTC.

This sequence joins TRBV28 and TRBJ2-3, with 8 bases that match TRBD2. Per the germline V gene, CDR1 is MDHEN and CDR2 is SYDVKM. The trim removed 3 bases at V and 8 bases at J, leaving 4 bases unmatched. This CDR3 region has 13 residues. For the CDR3, the DNA is TGTGCCAGCAGTTTGGCCCTAGCGGGTACGCAGTATTTT. This sequence encodes CASSLALAGTQYF.

The chain couples TRBV5-1 to TRBJ2-1; no firm D call. CDR3 length: 15 residues. Between the trimmed V and J ends, which lost 0 bases and 0 bases, there was a span of 7 bases. Germline CDR1 is SGHRS and CDR2 is YFSETQ. CDR3 coding DNA: TGCGCCAGCAGCTTGGTTGAGAGCTCCTACAATGAGCAGTTCTTC. Protein product: CASSLVESSYNEQFF.

The rearrangement links TRBV3-1 to TRBJ2-7; 8 bases agree with TRBD2. Germline CDR1 reads LGHDT; CDR2 reads YNNKEL (reference sequence). Germline trimming cut 5 bases from V and 3 bases from J; bases unmatched to any gene: 6. There are 14 residues in the CDR3. This CDR3 reads CASSIPGGHYEQYF. CDR3 DNA: TGTGCCAGCAGCATACCGGGAGGGCACTACGAGCAGTACTTC.

This clonotype was recorded a few times. The chain links TRBV30 to TRBJ2-5; D is unclear. The CDR3 has 11 amino acids. Germline lookup yields CDR1 GTSNPN and CDR2 SVGIG (reference sequence). Deletions cut 3 bases from V and 4 bases from J, with 6 bases between. Here the CDR3 reads CAWSSRETQYF. As DNA, the CDR3 is TGTGCCTGGAGCAGCCGAGAGACCCAGTACTTC.